This TCR beta chain was recorded in a study of blood T cells in healthy people across ages. Then a second PCR, running about 6 to 12 cycles, was carried out with a sample-barcoded 5' primer and a J-beta primer mix. One entry per CDR3 protein, called by TCRdb with MiXCR from the 5' RACE reads. The sample lists 1.5 million to 2 million distinct CDR3 sequences, approximately 39% occurring once. This clonotype has a handful of counts. The sequenced material came from blood. The origin of this receptor is a human donor in good health.

The CDR3 spells CASSPLPGGGRETQYF. The CDR3 nucleotides read TGTGCCAGCAGTCCCCTGCCAGGGGGGGGACGAGAGACCCAGTACTTC. The chain links TRBV27 to TRBJ2-5, with D perhaps given as TRBD1 or TRBD2 (7 bases each). The CDR3 covers 16 residues. Per the germline V gene, CDR1 is MNHEY and CDR2 is SMNVEV (reference sequence). Between the trimmed V and J ends, which lost 5 bases and 4 bases, there was a span of 20 bases.